Listed here are 18 T cell receptor beta chains from one sample, sequenced in a study. TCRdb analysed the 5' RACE reads with MiXCR anew, one entry per CDR3 protein. The profile shows tens of thousands of distinct CDR3 sequences, around 26% of them singletons. The sequenced sample consisted of naive CD4+ T cells sorted from blood. Specified subset: naive CD4+ T cells, CD4+CD45RA+CD25-. Receptor source: a female donor with breast cancer.

This clonotype was detected many times. The chain is built from TRBV20-1 and TRBJ1-6, with 10 bases aligning to TRBD1. The CDR3 has 15 residues. V shed 1 base, J shed 7 bases, and the junction held 4 bases outside the gene matches. CDR1 and CDR2 (germline): DFQATT, SNEGSKA (reference sequence). In nucleotides, the CDR3 is TGCAGTGCTAGAGTGGGGGGACAGGGGAATTCACCCCTCCACTTT. This translates into CSARVGGQGNSPLHF.

This chain joins TRBV7-9 and TRBJ2-5; 7 bases match TRBD1. Germline CDR1 SEHNR, CDR2 FQNEAQ (reference sequence). V shed 6 bases and J 4 bases; nucleotides not matched to a gene: 8. This CDR3 contains 14 residues. The CDR3 DNA follows: TGTGCCAGCAGTCCGAAGACAGGGATAGAGACCCAGTACTTC. The encoded protein is CASSPKTGIETQYF.

Many counts were recorded for this clonotype. The chain joins TRBV7-9 to TRBJ2-5, with 9 nucleotides matching TRBD2. Germline V CDR1 and CDR2: SEHNR, FQNEAQ (reference sequence). V trimming: 5 bases; J trimming: 2 bases; junction bases outside the gene matches: 3. The CDR3 is 14 residues long. CDR3 nucleotide sequence: TGTGCCAGCAGCCCGAGCGGGGGGCAAGAGACCCAGTACTTC. Its translation is CASSPSGGQETQYF.

This clonotype came up a few times. The gene calls are TRBV7-9 and TRBJ1-2; D is undetermined. The V end was cut by 5 bases, the J end by 8 bases, with 12 bases between. Germline-derived CDR1 and CDR2 are SEHNR and FQNEAQ (reference sequence). The CDR3 has 12 residues. DNA of the CDR3: TGTGCCAGCAGCCCGTCTAACGGGGGCTACACCTTC. This encodes CASSPSNGGYTF.

The chain joins TRBV7-2 to TRBJ1-2; tentatively, D is TRBD1 (6 bases). The CDR3 is 16 residues long. V was cut by 4 bases and J by 5 bases, with 20 bases left in between. CDR1 is SGHTA, CDR2 FQGNSA, per germline. The CDR3 nucleotides are TGTGCCAGCAGCTCCATCATCGGGGGGCGCGGATATGGCTACACCTTC. Translating gives CASSSIIGGRGYGYTF. Combining the CDR3 with reference TRBV7-2 and TRBJ1-2 gives the whole variable domain GAGVSQSPSNKVTEKGKDVELRCDPISGHTALYWYRQSLGQGLEFLIYFQGNSAPDKSGLPSDRFSAERTGGSVSTLTIQRTQQEDSAVYLCASSSIIGGRGYGYTFGSGTRLTVV.

This clonotype came up a few times. The chain couples TRBV5-1 to TRBJ2-3, with D possibly matching TRBD2 (6 bases). This CDR3 spans 16 amino acids. CDR1 and CDR2 (germline): SGHRS, YFSETQ. Trimming removed 7 bases from V and 4 bases from J, with 22 bases in between. As DNA, the CDR3 is TGCGCCAGCGGGAACGGGCTGTTACGGGGGTCAGATACGCAGTATTTT. It specifies CASGNGLLRGSDTQYF. The full variable domain, its missing parts supplied by reference TRBV5-1 and TRBJ2-3, is KAGVTQTPRYLIKTRGQQVTLSCSPISGHRSVSWYQQTPGQGLQFLFEYFSETQRNKGNFPGRFSGRQFSNSRSEMNVSTLELGDSALYLCASGNGLLRGSDTQYFGPGTRLTVL.

The chain employs TRBV7-3 and TRBJ1-2; D gene uncertain. The CDR3 length is 15 residues. V was cut by 2 bases and J by 4 bases, with 14 bases left in between. Germline lookup yields CDR1 SGHTA and CDR2 FQGTGA. The DNA of the CDR3 is TGTGCCAGCAGCTTAGGGTCAGCCTCCCCCTATGGCTACACCTTC. Its translation: CASSLGSASPYGYTF.

The rearrangement joins TRBV28 to TRBJ2-3; the D is unclear. V gave up 8 bases and J gave up 6 bases, with 15 bases separating them. The germline V gene encodes CDR1 MDHEN and CDR2 SYDVKM. The CDR3 loop spans 13 amino acids. CDR3 bases: TGTGCCAGCTGCTACTCCCCAAGGGATACGCAGTATTTT. Translating it yields CASCYSPRDTQYF.

This clonotype has a count of ten or more. The CDR3 region is CASSRAGSDDQPQHF. For the CDR3, the DNA is TGTGCCAGCAGCAGGGCGGGGAGTGACGATCAGCCCCAGCATTTT. The rearrangement uses TRBV6-5 and TRBJ1-5, with TRBD1 as a possible D gene (5 bases). Germline loops: CDR1 MNHEY, CDR2 SVGAGI. Trimming pared 6 bases from V and 5 bases from J, leaving 17 bases between. The CDR3 has 15 residues.

This clonotype is medium-sized. V and J are TRBV5-1 and TRBJ2-1, with unresolved D. This CDR3 is 11 amino acids long. V was cut by 3 bases and J by 6 bases, with 4 bases left in between. CDR1 and CDR2 (germline): SGHRS, YFSETQ. For the CDR3, the DNA is TGCGCCAGCAGCTATAGCAATGAGCAGTTCTTC. Translation gives CASSYSNEQFF. Full variable domain (remainder filled in from reference TRBV5-1 and TRBJ2-1): KAGVTQTPRYLIKTRGQQVTLSCSPISGHRSVSWYQQTPGQGLQFLFEYFSETQRNKGNFPGRFSGRQFSNSRSEMNVSTLELGDSALYLCASSYSNEQFFGPGTRLTVL.

Worth noting for this clonotype: This clone may be a read error of a much larger clone one base away. The chain is built from TRBV4-3 and TRBJ1-2, with D possibly TRBD1 on 6 matching bases. Looked up from germline, CDR1 is LGHNA and CDR2 is YSLEER. This CDR3 is built from 14 residues. Trimming took 0 bases from V and 4 from J, leaving 9 bases between them. The CDR3 DNA is TGCGCCAGCAGCCAAGACAGGGGTCGCTATGGCTACACCTTC. It translates to CASSQDRGRYGYTF.

This clonotype was counted at least ten times. This chain links TRBV18 with TRBJ1-5, with D uncertain. Deletions cut 4 bases from V and 6 bases from J, with 10 bases between. The length of the CDR3 is 13 residues. In germline, CDR1 is KGHSH, CDR2 LQKENI. Here the CDR3 DNA reads TGTGCCAGCTCACAAGGGTCTGGTCAGCCCCAGCATTTT. This encodes CASSQGSGQPQHF.

This clonotype was seen a few times. The V gene is TRBV28, the J gene TRBJ2-3, with 7 bases matching TRBD2. Germline assignment: CDR1 MDHEN and CDR2 SYDVKM. The CDR3 loop spans 14 amino acids. J lost 1 base, V lost 7 bases, and 5 bases had no gene match. This CDR3 reads CASKRGRGTDTQYF. The CDR3 coding sequence is TGTGCCAGCAAGCGGGGAAGAGGCACAGATACGCAGTATTTT.

This sequence joins TRBV29-1 and TRBJ2-5, with TRBD2 identical over 8 bases. The CDR3 consists of 12 residues. Trimming took 2 bases from V and 5 from J; bases not matched to a gene: 1. CDR1 and CDR2 (germline): SQVTM, ANQGSEA. In DNA form, the CDR3 reads TGCAGCGTTGAACGGGGGGGCGAGACCCAGTACTTC. This codes for CSVERGGETQYF. The variable domain in full, with the rest retrieved from reference TRBV29-1 and TRBJ2-5, is SAVISQKPSRDICQRGTSLTIQCQVDSQVTMMFWYRQQPGQSLTLIATANQGSEATYESGFVIDKFPISRPNLTFSTLTVSNMSPEDSSIYLCSVERGGETQYFGPGTRLLVL.

In its sample, this clonotype was seen a few times. The CDR3 nucleotides are TGTGCCAGCAGTGGGGGGTGGACTAGCGGGAGGGACTTCCGAGAGACCCAGTACTTC. Protein sequence: CASSGGWTSGRDFRETQYF. V is TRBV27 and J is TRBJ2-5; TRBD2 matches 15 bases. V gave up 5 bases and J gave up 4 bases; unmatched junction bases: 14. Looked up from germline, CDR1 is MNHEY and CDR2 is SMNVEV (reference sequence). The CDR3 totals 19 residues.

The rearrangement links TRBV6-2 or TRBV6-3 to TRBJ2-5; D is uncertain. CDR1 and CDR2 (germline): MNHEY, SVGEGT. This CDR3 is built from 14 residues. The V end was cut by 2 bases, the J end by 2 bases, with 9 bases between. The CDR3 sequence: CASSYRLAQETQYF. DNA of the CDR3: TGTGCCAGCAGTTACCGTTTGGCACAAGAGACCCAGTACTTC.

This clonotype turned up a few times. This chain joins TRBV12-3 or TRBV12-4 and TRBJ1-2; TRBD1 might be the D (6 bases). The V end lost 3 bases, the J end lost 8 bases, and 10 bases lay between the germline ends. CDR3 size: 12 residues. The CDR3 nucleotides are TGTGCCAGCAGTTTGCCAGGGGTAGGCTACACCTTC. Amino acids: CASSLPGVGYTF.

In the case of this clonotype: An end of the junction differs from the germline gene, which may be a read error. V gene TRBV4-1 combines with J gene TRBJ2-3; D is perhaps TRBD1 (5 bases). The CDR3 length is 15 residues. Germline-derived CDR1 and CDR2 are MGHRA and YSYEKL. CDR3 residues: CAGSQGAPGRDTQYF. The CDR3 DNA is TGCGCCGGCAGCCAAGGGGCCCCCGGGCGAGATACGCAGTATTTT.